What follows are 16 T cell receptor beta chains derived from one specimen sequenced in a study of CD8 T cells in Susac syndrome. Random hexamers were used to reverse transcribe roughly 0.5 to 1 ug of RNA. TCRdb re-called the immunoSEQ multiplex PCR reads through MiXCR, storing one row per CDR3 protein. The data contain a few hundred thousand distinct CDR3 sequences, roughly 84% of them seen just once; the ten biggest clones take up about 0.11%. Material: CD8+ T cells from PBMCs. These receptors came from a human donor with multiple sclerosis.

The chain joins TRBV19 to TRBJ2-1; 10 bases fit TRBD1. Germline lookup yields CDR1 LNHDA and CDR2 SQIVND (reference sequence). This CDR3 is built from 16 residues. The V gene end was trimmed by 4 bases and the J gene end by 4 bases; junction bases not matched to a gene: 7. The CDR3 loop reads CASSTGQGVRYNEQFF. The CDR3, as DNA: TGTGCCAGTAGTACCGGACAGGGGGTAAGGTACAATGAGCAGTTCTTC.

This chain's CDR3 is CASSLPGGPGAVSGANVLTF. The CDR3 bases are TGTGCCAGCAGCTTACCCGGGGGGCCAGGGGCGGTCTCTGGGGCCAACGTCCTGACTTTC. The J gene is TRBJ2-6, the V gene TRBV11-2; D might be TRBD2 (7 bases). Germline V gene data show CDR1 as SGHAT and CDR2 as FQNNGV. The CDR3 contains 20 residues. V gave up 2 bases and J gave up 0 bases, with 20 bases separating them.

This chain uses TRBV10-1 with TRBJ2-2; a possible D gene is TRBD1 (5 bases). V was trimmed by 7 bases and J by 5 bases, leaving 14 bases between them. The length of the CDR3 is 14 residues. From germline, CDR1 is WNHNN and CDR2 SYGVQD (reference sequence). In DNA, the CDR3 is TGCGCCAGCACGGCACAGGCTGGGACCGGGGAGCTGTTTTTT. Encoded protein: CASTAQAGTGELFF.

In the case of this clonotype: Sequence at one end of the junction differs from germline and may be a read error. The V and J genes are TRBV6-5 and TRBJ2-1; possibly TRBD2 for D (5 bases). Germline assignment: CDR1 MNHEY and CDR2 SVGAGI. This CDR3 contains 15 residues. CDR3 nucleotide sequence: TGTGCCAGCAGTCCGGACTGGCTCTCCTACAATGATCAGTTCTTC. Its translation is CASSPDWLSYNDQFF.

The chain employs TRBV28 and TRBJ1-1; no firm D call. This CDR3 contains 12 residues. Per germline, CDR1 MDHEN and CDR2 SYDVKM. Trimming shortened V by 7 bases and J by 1 base, and 7 bases separated the two germline ends. CDR3 sequence: CASNPTNTEAFF. The CDR3 nucleotides read TGTGCCAGCAATCCGACGAACACTGAAGCTTTCTTT.

The gene calls are TRBV20-1 and TRBJ1-1, with TRBD1 as a possible D gene (6 bases). There are 15 residues in the CDR3. Germline V gene lookup returns CDR1 DFQATT and CDR2 SNEGSKA (reference sequence). Trimming took 0 bases from V and 6 from J, leaving 17 bases between them. The CDR3 reads CSARDRGGGWSEAFF. The CDR3 nucleotides read TGCAGTGCTAGAGATCGGGGAGGGGGATGGTCTGAAGCTTTCTTT.

The genes are TRBV7-9 and TRBJ1-1; weak D call: TRBD1 (5 bases). Germline V gives CDR1 SEHNR, CDR2 FQNEAQ (reference sequence). The V gene lost 5 bases and the J gene lost 4 bases, with 20 bases spanning the gap. This CDR3 region has 16 residues. The CDR3 coding sequence is TGTGCCAGCAGCCCCGCGTTAGGGGTACGTAGCACTGAAGCTTTCTTT. This gives the protein CASSPALGVRSTEAFF.

J is TRBJ2-7 and V is TRBV7-9; no reliable D call. CDR3 length equals 16 residues. The ends were cut back, 1 base at V and 2 bases at J, with 15 bases in the middle. Germline V gene data show CDR1 as SEHNR and CDR2 as FQNEAQ (reference sequence). CDR3 amino acids: CASSLVAGRSTYEQYF. The DNA of the CDR3 is TGTGCCAGCAGCTTAGTGGCCGGACGGAGCACCTACGAGCAGTACTTC. Complete variable domain (other parts from reference TRBV7-9 and TRBJ2-7): DTGVSQNPRHKITKRGQNVTFRCDPISEHNRLYWYRQTLGQGPEFLTYFQNEAQLEKSRLLSDRFSAERPKGSFSTLEIQRTEQGDSAMYLCASSLVAGRSTYEQYFGPGTRLTVT.

Only one count was recorded for this clonotype. The CDR3, as DNA: TGTGCCAGCAGTTTTGTTTTGAAGGGCCATCAGCCCCAGCATTTT. It codes for CASSFVLKGHQPQHF. The rearrangement uses TRBV28 and TRBJ1-5; D unresolved. CDR1 and CDR2 from the germline V gene are MDHEN and SYDVKM. This CDR3 spans 15 amino acids. V lost 3 bases to trimming and J lost 5 bases, with 14 bases between them.

V is TRBV9 and J is TRBJ2-5, with D unclear. Germline lookup yields CDR1 SGDLS and CDR2 YYNGEE. V was clipped by 3 bases and J by 1 base, with 10 bases between them. This CDR3 is built from 14 residues. CDR3 sequence: CASSGPAGQETQYF. CDR3 DNA sequence: TGTGCCAGCAGCGGCCCCGCAGGCCAAGAGACCCAGTACTTC.

The genes are TRBV13 and TRBJ1-5; 7 bases agree with TRBD1. The J segment lost 9 bases and the V segment lost 3 bases, leaving 5 bases of the junction unmatched. CDR3 length: 13 residues. Per the germline V gene, CDR1 is PRHDT and CDR2 is FYEKMQ (reference sequence). CDR3 amino acids: CASSLGQMRPQHF. DNA of the CDR3: TGTGCCAGCAGCTTGGGACAGATGCGGCCCCAGCATTTT.

V and J are TRBV4-1 and TRBJ2-7; 9 bases are a match to TRBD2. Trimming at V came to 4 bases and at J to 2 bases, leaving 6 bases not matched to a gene. The CDR3 totals 15 residues. The germline V gene has CDR1 MGHRA and CDR2 YSYEKL. The CDR3, as DNA: TGCGCCAGCAGCCTTGGACTAGCGAGACCCTACGAGCAGTACTTC. It encodes CASSLGLARPYEQYF.

The V and J genes are TRBV27 and TRBJ2-1, with 11 nucleotides matching TRBD2. Trimming cost V 2 bases and J 12 bases; bases outside gene matches: 6. The CDR3 sequence is 14 residues long. CDR1 and CDR2 (germline): MNHEY, SMNVEV (reference sequence). The CDR3 coding sequence is TGTGCCAGCAGTTTACCGGGACTAGCGGCCCGGCAGTTCTTC. Residues: CASSLPGLAARQFF.

The V call is TRBV9, the J call TRBJ1-2, with D unclear. Trimming removed 3 bases from V and 8 bases from J, with 14 bases in between. The CDR3 runs to 13 residues. Germline loops: CDR1 SGDLS, CDR2 YYNGEE. The DNA of the CDR3 is TGTGCCAGCAGCGCCGTCAAGACCCTCGGCTACACCTTC. It translates to CASSAVKTLGYTF.

The chain combines TRBV20-1 with TRBJ2-1; the D is unclear. This CDR3 spans 13 amino acids. V was clipped by 3 bases and J by 8 bases, with 14 bases between them. From germline, CDR1 is DFQATT and CDR2 SNEGSKA (reference sequence). The CDR3 bases are TGCAGTGCTAGGGACCCCAGGACCTATGAGCAGTTCTTC. As protein: CSARDPRTYEQFF.

The chain recombines TRBV27 with TRBJ2-1; 14 nucleotides align to TRBD2. Germline lookup yields CDR1 MNHEY and CDR2 SMNVEV (reference sequence). The CDR3 is made up of 15 amino acids. The J segment lost 7 bases and the V segment lost 4 bases, leaving 3 bases of the junction unmatched. The CDR3 sequence: CASSSGTSGRNEQFF. The CDR3 DNA is TGTGCCAGCAGTTCAGGGACTAGCGGGAGAAATGAGCAGTTCTTC.